Here is one TCR beta chain with its context. The sample comes from a study of control samples from healthy donors and cancer patients. CDR1 and CDR2 from the germline V gene are SGHTA and FQGNSA. Trimming cost V 1 base and J 10 bases, with 22 bases left between them. The CDR3 is made up of 17 amino acids. Only in-frame clones appear in the TCRdb table, and some are missing; sequencing was by immunoSEQ multiplex PCR. This sample has roughly 28,000 clones, with 79% found just once. The receptor was derived from a man aged 60 to 75 with head and neck cancer. The specimen was PBMCs. The genes are TRBV7-2 and TRBJ1-4, with D unresolved. DNA for the CDR3: TGTGCCAGCAGCTTAGATACTTCCGGGGTCCTTTCGGGAAAACTGTTTTTT. The encoded protein is CASSLDTSGVLSGKLFF.